This T cell receptor beta chain was sequenced in a study of molecular identifiers for immune sequencing clone quantification. Study conclusions and caveats: Clones that exceeded 20 RNA copies held over 98% of effector molecules, yet under 1% in naive cells.

This CDR3 contains 16 residues. Germline lookup yields CDR1 WSHSY and CDR2 SAAADI. V lost 7 bases and J lost 0, with 16 bases in between. Naive CD8 T cells were FACS-sorted by CD8+CD4-CCR7+CD45RA+ markers. The use of previously described methods and listed TCR primers produced the bulk TCR libraries. TCRdb re-analysed the PCR reads in MiXCR, keeping a single row per CDR3 protein. Among some 65,000 distinct CDR3 sequences listed, 18% were seen once. This clonotype was observed many times. Its antigen is not identified. The material sequenced was naive CD8+ T cells from blood, with Jurkat cell RNA spiked in. This sample's subset: FACS-sorted CD8+CD4-CCR7+CD45RA+ naive T cells. The gene calls are TRBV10-2 and TRBJ1-5; D remains ambiguous. This receptor was identified in a human donor in good health. Some libraries in this study had Jurkat cell RNA spiked in. For the CDR3, the DNA is TGCGCCAGCAACCCCGGAGCCGGTTATAGCAATCAGCCCCAGCATTTT. This encodes CASNPGAGYSNQPQHF.